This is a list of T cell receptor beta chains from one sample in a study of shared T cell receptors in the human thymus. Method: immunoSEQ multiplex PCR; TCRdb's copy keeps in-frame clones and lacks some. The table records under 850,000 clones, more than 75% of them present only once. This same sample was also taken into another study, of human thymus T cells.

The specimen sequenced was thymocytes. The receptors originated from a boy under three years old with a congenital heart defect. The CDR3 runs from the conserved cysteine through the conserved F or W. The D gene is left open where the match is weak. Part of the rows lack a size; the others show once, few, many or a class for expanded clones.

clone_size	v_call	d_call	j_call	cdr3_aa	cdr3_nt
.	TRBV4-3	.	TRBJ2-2	CASSQANGRNTGELFF	TGCGCCAGCAGCCAAGCGAACGGTCGTAACACCGGGGAGCTGTTTTTT
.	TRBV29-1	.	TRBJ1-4	CSVVGRVNEKLFF	TGCAGCGTTGTAGGGCGGGTAAATGAAAAACTGTTTTTT
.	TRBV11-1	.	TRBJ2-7	CASSLDSGQSYEQYF	TGTGCCAGCAGCCTCGACTCCGGACAGTCCTACGAGCAGTACTTC
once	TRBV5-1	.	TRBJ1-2	CASSLGWTTRGSGYTF	TGCGCCAGCAGCTTGGGTTGGACTACTAGGGGTAGCGGCTACACCTTC
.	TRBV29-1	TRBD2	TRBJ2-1	CSVEGGLAAPNGAYNEQFF	TGCAGCGTTGAAGGGGGACTAGCGGCCCCTAACGGGGCTTACAATGAGCAGTTCTTC
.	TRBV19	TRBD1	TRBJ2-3	CASSTSTGGTSWDTQYF	TGTGCCAGTAGTACGTCGACAGGGGGCACATCCTGGGATACGCAGTATTTT
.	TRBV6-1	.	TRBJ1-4	CASSEGGGTNEKLFF	TGTGCCAGCAGTGAAGGCGGTGGAACTAATGAAAAACTGTTTTTT
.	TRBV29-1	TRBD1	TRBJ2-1	CSVEEGYGTGGGEQFF	TGCAGCGTTGAAGAGGGGTACGGGACAGGGGGGGGTGAGCAGTTCTTC
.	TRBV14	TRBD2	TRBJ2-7	CASSQGLAGVREQYF	TGTGCCAGCAGCCAAGGGCTAGCGGGAGTTCGCGAGCAGTACTTC
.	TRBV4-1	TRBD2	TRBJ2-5	CASSHRLAGQETQYF	TGCGCCAGCAGCCATAGACTAGCGGGACAAGAGACCCAGTACTTC